The clone carrying this T cell receptor beta chain was counted only a few times. Its antigen is undetermined. The data were taken from a study of identical twins. The CDR3 extends over 14 amino acids. CDR1 and CDR2 (germline): MGHDK, SYGVNS. The V gene lost 6 bases and the J gene lost 5 bases, with 13 bases spanning the gap. Study observations and caveats: With abundant cord blood beta clonotypes, insertions were fewer; memory repertoires showed no such pattern.

In TCRdb, the 5' RACE reads were re-called with MiXCR into one record per CDR3 protein. Here the sample spans around 690,000 distinct CDR3 sequences, 20% to 25% being singletons. These data were also filed under a second study, of T cells expressing NK-cell markers. From that paper: Within the sequenced cohort of eight donors, seven exhibited HCMV seropositivity and one was seronegative. Topping the CD3+CD56-NKG2C+ fraction as well were these clonotypes, in a few donors.

What was sequenced was PBMCs. This clonotype was obtained from a woman aged 18-35 years in good health. The chain has TRBV25-1 and TRBJ2-2, with D tentatively TRBD2 (5 bases). The CDR3 spells CASRPSPGTGELFF. The CDR3 DNA reads as TGTGCCAGCAGGCCTTCACCGGGGACCGGGGAGCTGTTTTTT.